The rows below give T cell receptor beta chains drawn from one sample of a study of cytomegalovirus exposure and HLA in healthy donors. The method was immunoSEQ multiplex PCR; TCRdb's version includes in-frame clones alone and lacks a portion of them. In the table there are 140,000 to 150,000 clones, around 75% of which are singletons. The source material was PBMCs. These receptors all come from a man aged 60 to 75 in good health and CMV-seronegative. Each CDR3 is given with its conserved first and last residue. A D gene is named only where the DNA matches it firmly. Only some rows state a clone size, as once, few, many or a class for expanded clones.

clone size: .; V gene: TRBV9; J gene: TRBJ2-3; D gene: .; CDR3 length: 17; CDR3 DNA: TGTGCCAGCAGCGTGGGGTCCGGGACAAAAGGATCAGATACGCAGTATTTT; CDR3 protein: CASSVGSGTKGSDTQYF
clone size: once; V gene: TRBV27; J gene: TRBJ2-5; D gene: TRBD2; CDR3 length: 16; CDR3 DNA: TGTGCCAGCAGTTTACGGGGGGTAGGTCTCGGAGAGACCCAGTACTTC; CDR3 protein: CASSLRGVGLGETQYF
clone size: .; V gene: TRBV18; J gene: TRBJ2-2; D gene: TRBD1; CDR3 length: 17; CDR3 DNA: TGTGCCAGCTCACCACCCCGGGACAGGGGGAAGACCGGGGAGCTGTTTTTT; CDR3 protein: CASSPPRDRGKTGELFF
clone size: .; V gene: TRBV2; J gene: TRBJ1-2; D gene: TRBD1; CDR3 length: 14; CDR3 DNA: TGTGCTCTCAACGGGTTGGCAGGGGGCGACGGCTACACCTTC; CDR3 protein: CALNGLAGGDGYTF
clone size: few; V gene: TRBV18; J gene: TRBJ1-1; D gene: TRBD1; CDR3 length: 14; CDR3 DNA: TGTGCCAGCTCACGAACAAGGGACAGGGGAGAGGCTTTCTTT; CDR3 protein: CASSRTRDRGEAFF
clone size: .; V gene: TRBV9; J gene: TRBJ1-3; D gene: TRBD1; CDR3 length: 15; CDR3 DNA: TGTGCCAGCAGCTCGTCCGGGACAGGGGGAAACACCATATATTTT; CDR3 protein: CASSSSGTGGNTIYF
clone size: .; V gene: TRBV7-2; J gene: TRBJ2-1; D gene: .; CDR3 length: 13; CDR3 DNA: TGTGCCAGCAGCTTAGATATGGAGAATGAGCAGTTCTTC; CDR3 protein: CASSLDMENEQFF
clone size: .; V gene: TRBV7-2; J gene: TRBJ1-5; D gene: TRBD1; CDR3 length: 16; CDR3 DNA: TGTGCCAGCAGCCCTAGGACAGGGGGCGCGGGTCAGCCCCAGCATTTT; CDR3 protein: CASSPRTGGAGQPQHF
clone size: .; V gene: TRBV5-6; J gene: TRBJ1-3; D gene: .; CDR3 length: 16; CDR3 DNA: TGTGCCAGCAGCTTGGCCGGTATGGAGTTCGGAAACACCATATATTTT; CDR3 protein: CASSLAGMEFGNTIYF
clone size: .; V gene: TRBV27; J gene: TRBJ2-3; D gene: TRBD2; CDR3 length: 17; CDR3 DNA: TGTGCCAGCAGTTTTACGCTACTAGCGGCTAGCACAGATACGCAGTATTTT; CDR3 protein: CASSFTLLAASTDTQYF
clone size: .; V gene: TRBV6-1; J gene: TRBJ1-2; D gene: .; CDR3 length: 14; CDR3 DNA: TGTGCCAGCAAGGGGGTCCCCGGGAACTATGGCTACACCTTC; CDR3 protein: CASKGVPGNYGYTF
clone size: few; V gene: TRBV9; J gene: TRBJ2-7; D gene: .; CDR3 length: 15; CDR3 DNA: TGTGCCAGCAGCTCTTCGGTTGGGGCGCTCAGCGAGCAGTACTTC; CDR3 protein: CASSSSVGALSEQYF
clone size: .; V gene: TRBV7-2; J gene: TRBJ1-5; D gene: .; CDR3 length: 15; CDR3 DNA: TGTGCCAGCAGCTTAGCGGGAGATAGCAATCAGCCCCAGCATTTT; CDR3 protein: CASSLAGDSNQPQHF